The 8 T cell receptor beta chains presented below share a single source sample, sequenced in a study of blood T cell repertoires in COVID-19. Libraries were prepared by immunoSEQ multiplex PCR; TCRdb keeps only in-frame clonotypes and omits some of them. The table shows about 140,000 clones, with approximately 90% occurring only once. The sample consisted of peripheral blood. Receptors originate from a middle-aged woman with acute or convalescent COVID-19.

This chain connects TRBV10-3 to TRBJ2-7, with TRBD1 identical over 7 bases. The germline V gene encodes CDR1 ENHRY and CDR2 SYGVKD. V was clipped by 0 bases and J by 3 bases; unmatched bases: 2. The length of the CDR3 is 14 residues. CDR3 sequence (DNA): TGTGCCATCAGTGAGTCAGGGGGCGGCTACGAGCAGTACTTC. It specifies CAISESGGGYEQYF.

In regard to this clone: The same CDR3 arises from other DNA sequences in this sample as well. V gene TRBV27 combines with J gene TRBJ1-5; 11 nucleotides align to TRBD1. CDR1 MNHEY and CDR2 SMNVEV come from the germline V gene (reference sequence). The CDR3 spans 15 residues. V lost 6 bases and J lost 4; bases outside the gene matches: 5. CDR3 bases: TGTGCCAGCAGCCTGGGGACAGGGGGGAATCAGCCCCAGCATTTT. Translating gives CASSLGTGGNQPQHF.

The V gene is TRBV11-1, the J gene TRBJ1-4; the D gene is possibly TRBD1 (5 bases). Looked up from germline, CDR1 is SGHAT and CDR2 is FQDESV (reference sequence). The CDR3 consists of 15 residues. Trimming removed 9 bases at V and 8 bases at J, with 22 bases between. CDR3 in amino acids: CASSSYRDSEEKLFF. CDR3 bases: TGTGCCAGTTCCTCATACCGGGACTCTGAAGAAAAACTGTTTTTT.

J is TRBJ1-1 and V is TRBV16; 7 nucleotides align to TRBD1. Losses at the gene ends were 7 bases for V and 1 base for J; bases not matched to a gene: 3. CDR1 is KGHSY, CDR2 FQNENV, per germline. The CDR3 has 13 amino acids. The CDR3 spells CASMGQPNTEAFF. DNA for the CDR3: TGTGCCAGCATGGGACAGCCGAACACTGAAGCTTTCTTT.

The gene calls are TRBV7-2 and TRBJ2-5, with a weak D call TRBD2 (5 bases). This CDR3 spans 14 amino acids. Germline V lookup: CDR1 SGHTA, CDR2 FQGNSA. V was cut by 3 bases and J by 5 bases, with 13 bases left in between. CDR3 residues: CASSLGMGGETQYF. Written as DNA, the CDR3 is TGTGCCAGCAGCTTGGGGATGGGCGGGGAGACCCAGTACTTC.

The genes are TRBV5-1 and TRBJ1-3; 7 bases agree with TRBD1. After removal of 2 bases from V and 2 bases from J, the junction contained 4 bases not matched to a gene. The germline gives CDR1 SGHRS, CDR2 YFSETQ. This CDR3 region has 15 residues. Here the CDR3 DNA reads TGCGCCAGCAGCTTCGCCGGGACAGCTGGAAACACCATATATTTT. It specifies CASSFAGTAGNTIYF.

The chain links TRBV19 to TRBJ2-7; the match to TRBD2 covers 12 bases. The CDR3 spans 19 residues. V was clipped by 1 base and J by 0 bases; unmatched bases: 10. Germline lookup yields CDR1 LNHDA and CDR2 SQIVND (reference sequence). The CDR3 here is CASSIAATSGSGSSYEQYF. The CDR3 nucleotides read TGTGCCAGTAGTATAGCCGCGACTAGCGGGAGCGGGAGCTCCTACGAGCAGTACTTC.

The chain recombines TRBV28 with TRBJ1-6; D is possibly TRBD1 (5 bases). CDR1 and CDR2 (germline): MDHEN, SYDVKM. Trimming cost V 4 bases and J 9 bases, with 13 bases left between them. This CDR3 has 14 amino acids. CDR3 in DNA: TGTGCCAGCAGTTCACCAGGGTTTGGTTCACCCCTCCACTTT. Translation gives CASSSPGFGSPLHF.